This T cell receptor beta chain originates from a study of graft-versus-host responses after intestinal transplantation. Some clones are missing from TCRdb's copy, which holds only in-frame ones; the method was immunoSEQ multiplex PCR. The top ten hold 0.45% to 0.65% of the sample, which has more than 85,000 clones, around 95% seen once. The CDR3 loop spans 14 amino acids. Looked up from germline, CDR1 is SGDLS and CDR2 is YYNGEE. V lost 3 bases and J lost 5; bases outside the gene matches: 4. Note on this clone: The antigen remains unidentified.

The sample was unstimulated CD8+ T cells sorted from spleen or lymph node cells, taken before intestinal transplant. This clonotype originated in a human donor who received an intestinal transplant. The chain combines TRBV9 with TRBJ1-1, with 10 bases that match TRBD1. The CDR3 DNA sequence: TGTGCCAGCAGCGCTCTGGACAGGGGGACTGAAGCTTTCTTT. Protein: CASSALDRGTEAFF.